This T cell receptor (beta chain) was captured by sequencing in a study of CD8 T cells in Susac syndrome. Per germline, CDR1 LGHNA and CDR2 YSLEER. This CDR3 has 14 amino acids. Trimming pared 0 bases from V and 3 bases from J, leaving 8 bases between. The RNA, roughly 0.5 to 1 ug, was put through reverse transcription using random hexamers. A single record per CDR3 protein comes from TCRdb applying MiXCR to the immunoSEQ multiplex PCR reads. The table includes 130,000 to 150,000 distinct CDR3 sequences, approximately 93% detected once. Sequenced: CD8+ T cells from PBMCs. This chain links TRBV4-3 with TRBJ1-1, with TRBD1 as a possible D gene (6 bases). The clonotype originates from a human donor in good health. The CDR3 bases are TGCGCCAGCAGCCAAGATACAGGGTACACTGAAGCTTTCTTT. As protein: CASSQDTGYTEAFF.